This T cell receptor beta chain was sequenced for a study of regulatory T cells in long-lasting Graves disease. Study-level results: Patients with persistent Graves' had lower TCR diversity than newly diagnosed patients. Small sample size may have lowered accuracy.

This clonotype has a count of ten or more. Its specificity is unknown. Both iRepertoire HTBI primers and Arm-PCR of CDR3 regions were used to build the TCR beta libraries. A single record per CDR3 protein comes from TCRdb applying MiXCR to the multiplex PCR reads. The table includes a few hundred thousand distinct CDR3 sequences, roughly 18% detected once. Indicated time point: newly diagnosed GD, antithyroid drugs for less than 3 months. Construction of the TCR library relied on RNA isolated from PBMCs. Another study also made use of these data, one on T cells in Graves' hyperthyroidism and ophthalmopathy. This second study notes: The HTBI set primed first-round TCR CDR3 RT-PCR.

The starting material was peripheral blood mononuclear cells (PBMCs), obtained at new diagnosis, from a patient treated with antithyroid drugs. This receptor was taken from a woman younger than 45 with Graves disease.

This CDR3 is CASSLRGQLDLTGGYTF. CDR3 in DNA: TGCGCCAGCAGCTTACGGGGACAGTTAGACCTAACTGGTGGCTACACCTTC. The chain links TRBV5-1 to TRBJ1-2; 7 bases align to TRBD1. Germline V gene lookup returns CDR1 SGHRS and CDR2 YFSETQ. Germline trimming cut 2 bases from V and 7 bases from J; bases unmatched to any gene: 17. The CDR3 spans 17 residues.